This passage covers 30 T cell receptor beta chains from one sample sequenced in a study of CD8 T cells in Susac syndrome. An input of roughly 0.45 to 1 ug of RNA was subjected to reverse transcription using random hexamers. TCRdb reprocessed the immunoSEQ multiplex PCR reads via MiXCR and lists one record per CDR3 protein. The profile shows around 80,000 distinct CDR3 sequences, approximately 95% of them singletons. The sample taken for sequencing was CD8+ T cells from PBMCs. The receptor source for this set is a human donor with Susac syndrome.

J is TRBJ2-1 and V is TRBV9, with 9 nucleotides matching TRBD2. The germline V gene has CDR1 SGDLS and CDR2 YYNGEE. The junction had 7 bases not matched to a gene; V was cut back by 3 bases and J by 0 bases. The CDR3 is made up of 17 amino acids. CDR3 nucleotides: TGTGCCAGCAGCGGGTCTAGCGGGGAGAGCTCCTACAATGAGCAGTTCTTC. Protein product: CASSGSSGESSYNEQFF.

The chain is built from TRBV18 and TRBJ1-1; no firm D call. Germline V CDR1 and CDR2: KGHSH, LQKENI. The CDR3 contains 14 residues. The V and J ends lost 3 bases and 1 base respectively, with 9 bases between them. CDR3 region: CASSPYWENTEAFF. In DNA form, the CDR3 reads TGTGCCAGCTCACCCTACTGGGAGAACACTGAAGCTTTCTTT.

CDR3 nucleotides: TGCAGTGCTATACTAGCGGGCGAGCAGTACTTC. It is translated as CSAILAGEQYF. This chain uses TRBV20-1 with TRBJ2-7; TRBD2 aligns across 9 bases. The V gene end was trimmed by 4 bases and the J gene end by 6 bases; junction bases not matched to a gene: 1. CDR3 size: 11 residues. Per germline, CDR1 DFQATT and CDR2 SNEGSKA (reference sequence).

The chain carries TRBV19 and TRBJ2-2, with 11 bases fitting TRBD2. After removal of 7 bases from V and 7 bases from J, the junction contained 5 bases not matched to a gene. CDR1 is LNHDA, CDR2 SQIVND, per germline (reference sequence). The CDR3 is 14 residues long. As DNA, the CDR3 is TGTGCCAGTACTAGCGGGAGGTCCCACGGGGAGCTGTTTTTT. Protein sequence: CASTSGRSHGELFF.

J is TRBJ2-5 and V is TRBV9, with 7 nucleotides matching TRBD2. Germline assignment: CDR1 SGDLS and CDR2 YYNGEE. The CDR3 has 16 amino acids. The V segment lost 0 bases and the J segment 6 bases; nucleotides outside the gene matches: 11. This chain's CDR3 is CASSVVRGWGGKTQYF. CDR3 sequence (DNA): TGTGCCAGCAGCGTAGTAAGGGGTTGGGGGGGAAAGACCCAGTACTTC. The full variable domain, completed using reference TRBV9 and TRBJ2-5, is DSGVTQTPKHLITATGQRVTLRCSPRSGDLSVYWYQQSLDQGLQFLIQYYNGEERAKGNILERFSAQQFPDLHSELNLSSLELGDSALYFCASSVVRGWGGKTQYFGPGTRLLVL.

This chain connects TRBV5-1 to TRBJ1-1, with D hard to call. V lost 2 bases and J lost 1, with 6 bases in between. Germline CDR1 SGHRS, CDR2 YFSETQ. This CDR3 contains 13 residues. In DNA form, the CDR3 reads TGCGCCAGCAGCTTAGCAGAGAACACTGAAGCTTTCTTT. It specifies CASSLAENTEAFF. Complete variable domain (other parts from reference TRBV5-1 and TRBJ1-1): KAGVTQTPRYLIKTRGQQVTLSCSPISGHRSVSWYQQTPGQGLQFLFEYFSETQRNKGNFPGRFSGRQFSNSRSEMNVSTLELGDSALYLCASSLAENTEAFFGQGTRLTVV.

The chain links TRBV5-1 to TRBJ1-1; possibly TRBD1 for D (5 bases). V dropped 1 base and J dropped 0 bases, with 16 bases sitting between them. Per germline, CDR1 SGHRS and CDR2 YFSETQ. The CDR3 spans 17 residues. The CDR3 is CASSLRVRGALNTEAFF. CDR3 DNA sequence: TGCGCCAGCAGCTTGAGGGTTCGGGGCGCCTTGAACACTGAAGCTTTCTTT.

V and J are TRBV2 and TRBJ1-4; D is unclear. Germline-derived CDR1 and CDR2 are SNHLY and FYNNEI. The CDR3 is made up of 14 amino acids. V lost 4 bases and J lost 0, with 6 bases in between. Written as DNA, the CDR3 is TGTGCCAGCAGTGTTAAATCAACTAATGAAAAACTGTTTTTT. Translation gives CASSVKSTNEKLFF.

The V call is TRBV27, the J call TRBJ1-5, with D possibly matching TRBD1 (6 bases). CDR1 and CDR2 (germline): MNHEY, SMNVEV (reference sequence). This CDR3 comprises 15 residues. V was clipped by 3 bases and J by 2 bases, with 11 bases between them. CDR3 in amino acids: CASSFLGAGNQPQHF. In DNA, the CDR3 is TGTGCCAGCAGTTTTCTGGGGGCAGGCAATCAGCCCCAGCATTTT.

This sequence joins TRBV25-1 and TRBJ2-1, with D perhaps TRBD1 or TRBD2 (6 bases each). V lost 3 bases, J lost 2 bases, and 14 bases lay in between. Germline CDR1 MGHDK, CDR2 SYGVNS. The CDR3 has 16 residues. This CDR3 reads CASSDPRGGTYNEQFF. Written as DNA, the CDR3 is TGTGCCAGCAGTGACCCCAGGGGCGGGACCTACAATGAGCAGTTCTTC.

The chain recombines TRBV15 with TRBJ2-1, with TRBD2 matching over 11 bases. Losses at the gene ends were 0 bases for V and 9 bases for J; bases not matched to a gene: 4. Germline V gives CDR1 LNHNV, CDR2 YYDKDF (reference sequence). This CDR3 has 15 residues. The CDR3, as DNA: TGTGCCACCAGCAGAGATAGCGGGAGGGCCGGTGAGCAGTTCTTC. Its protein is CATSRDSGRAGEQFF.

The gene calls are TRBV20-1 and TRBJ1-1; D unclear. The V and J ends lost 3 bases and 2 bases respectively, with 7 bases between them. The CDR3 covers 12 residues. Germline V gives CDR1 DFQATT, CDR2 SNEGSKA (reference sequence). CDR3 bases: TGCAGTGCTAGGGCGGGAAACACTGAAGCTTTCTTT. Translated: CSARAGNTEAFF.

The chain uses TRBV3-1 and TRBJ2-7, with D possibly being TRBD1 (5 bases). From germline, CDR1 is LGHDT and CDR2 YNNKEL (reference sequence). This CDR3 is 14 amino acids long. Trimming removed 5 bases at V and 7 bases at J, with 18 bases between. The CDR3 reads CASSKGTSRVEQYF. The CDR3 DNA sequence: TGTGCCAGCAGCAAGGGAACTTCCAGGGTGGAGCAGTACTTC.

The J gene is TRBJ2-1, the V gene TRBV6-2 or TRBV6-3, with 9 bases fitting TRBD2. CDR3 length equals 16 residues. J was trimmed by 1 base and V by 5 bases; bases with no gene match: 6. The germline CDR1 and CDR2 sequences are MNHEY and SVGEGT. The CDR3 nucleotides read TGTGCCAGCAGTCCTAGCGGGATCCGGTCCTACAATGAGCAGTTCTTC. Its protein is CASSPSGIRSYNEQFF.

The gene calls are TRBV13 and TRBJ1-1, with no clear D. V was cut by 5 bases and J by 6 bases, with 10 bases left in between. The germline gives CDR1 PRHDT, CDR2 FYEKMQ (reference sequence). This CDR3 has 12 amino acids. CDR3 loop: CASSLVYSEAFF. CDR3 DNA sequence: TGTGCCAGCAGCCTAGTATACTCTGAAGCTTTCTTT.

CDR3 in DNA: TGCGCCAGCAGCTTGGCCCCGGGTCTCTCTGGAAACACCATATATTTT. Its translation is CASSLAPGLSGNTIYF. The gene calls are TRBV5-1 and TRBJ1-3; no clear D. This CDR3 is 16 amino acids long. Germline V gene data show CDR1 as SGHRS and CDR2 as YFSETQ. V lost 0 bases and J 0 bases, leaving 10 bases between the germline ends. Looking up the rest from reference TRBV5-1 and TRBJ1-3 gives the full variable domain: KAGVTQTPRYLIKTRGQQVTLSCSPISGHRSVSWYQQTPGQGLQFLFEYFSETQRNKGNFPGRFSGRQFSNSRSEMNVSTLELGDSALYLCASSLAPGLSGNTIYFGEGSWLTVV.

This chain links TRBV10-3 with TRBJ1-1; no firm D call. V was trimmed by 2 bases and J by 0 bases, leaving 7 bases between them. Looked up from germline, CDR1 is ENHRY and CDR2 is SYGVKD. The CDR3 runs to 14 residues. CDR3 sequence reads: CAISEQAMNTEAFF. CDR3 DNA: TGTGCCATCAGTGAGCAGGCCATGAACACTGAAGCTTTCTTT.

This rearrangement joins TRBV28 to TRBJ2-5; 10 bases agree with TRBD2. This CDR3 spans 17 amino acids. V dropped 7 bases and J dropped 2; count of bases not matched to a gene: 13. Germline V gene sequence: CDR1 MDHEN, CDR2 SYDVKM. The CDR3 spells CASNPPRAGGPQETQYF. The CDR3 coding sequence is TGTGCCAGCAATCCCCCGAGAGCGGGAGGGCCTCAAGAGACCCAGTACTTC.

This rearrangement joins TRBV21-1 to TRBJ2-7; TRBD1 was called by the table and not checked on the DNA. TRBV21-1 is a known pseudogene. The CDR3 is made up of 14 amino acids. CDR3 DNA sequence: TGTGCCAGCAGCAAAAAGGGGCGGAGTTACGAGCAGTACTTC. Protein: CASSKKGRSYEQYF.

This sequence joins TRBV19 and TRBJ1-5; possibly TRBD1 for D (5 bases). The CDR3 is 14 amino acids. V lost 7 bases and J 3 bases, leaving 13 bases between the germline ends. The germline V gene has CDR1 LNHDA and CDR2 SQIVND (reference sequence). The CDR3 nucleotides read TGTGCCAGTACCCCAAGACAGTCCAATCAGCCCCAGCATTTT. Protein sequence: CASTPRQSNQPQHF.

The gene calls are TRBV7-9 and TRBJ1-1; TRBD1 matches 7 bases. Germline lookup yields CDR1 SEHNR and CDR2 FQNEAQ (reference sequence). Losses at the gene ends were 0 bases for V and 4 bases for J; bases not matched to a gene: 5. The CDR3 is 15 amino acids. The CDR3 nucleotides read TGTGCCAGCAGCTTAGCTCAGGGGGTCAGCACTGAAGCTTTCTTT. Its translation: CASSLAQGVSTEAFF.

The chain links TRBV20-1 to TRBJ2-7; D possibly corresponds to TRBD2 (6 bases). This CDR3 contains 13 residues. The germline V gene has CDR1 DFQATT and CDR2 SNEGSKA (reference sequence). V dropped 5 bases and J dropped 3 bases, with 14 bases sitting between them. The CDR3 bases are TGCAGTGCTTCCGGGACTGCGAGCTACGAGCAGTACTTC. Its translation is CSASGTASYEQYF.

CDR3 nucleotide sequence: TGTGCCACCAGCAGAGAATCCCGCTCACAGGGCTACGAGCAGTACTTC. This codes for CATSRESRSQGYEQYF. The V call is TRBV15, the J call TRBJ2-7, with D perhaps matching TRBD1 (6 bases). Germline V gene sequence: CDR1 LNHNV, CDR2 YYDKDF (reference sequence). This CDR3 has 16 residues. V lost 0 bases and J 3 bases, leaving 15 bases between the germline ends.

The V and J genes are TRBV5-4 and TRBJ2-7; D possibly uses TRBD1 or TRBD2 (5 bases each). V was cut by 0 bases and J by 5 bases, with 9 bases left in between. CDR1 SGHNT and CDR2 YYREEE come from the germline V gene (reference sequence). The CDR3 covers 13 residues. CDR3 sequence reads: CASSLGGNNEQYF. CDR3 bases: TGTGCCAGCAGCTTGGGGGGGAACAACGAGCAGTACTTC. The entire variable domain, with the rest obtained from reference TRBV5-4 and TRBJ2-7, is as follows: ETGVTQSPTHLIKTRGQQVTLRCSSQSGHNTVSWYQQALGQGPQFIFQYYREEENGRGNFPPRFSGLQFPNYSSELNVNALELDDSALYLCASSLGGNNEQYFGPGTRLTVT.

V is TRBV7-9 and J is TRBJ2-5; perhaps TRBD1 as D (6 bases). Germline values: CDR1 SEHNR, CDR2 FQNEAQ (reference sequence). The CDR3 is 17 residues long. Between the trimmed V and J ends, which lost 2 bases and 4 bases, there was a span of 20 bases. CDR3 sequence (DNA): TGTGCCAGCAGCTTAACTCCCGTCTCAGGGGTTCGAGAGACCCAGTACTTC. The encoded protein is CASSLTPVSGVRETQYF.

The V and J genes are TRBV19 and TRBJ1-1; tentatively, D is TRBD1 (5 bases). The CDR3 extends over 11 amino acids. Germline assignment: CDR1 LNHDA and CDR2 SQIVND (reference sequence). The V gene lost 6 bases and the J gene lost 7 bases, with 9 bases spanning the gap. CDR3 nucleotide sequence: TGTGCCAGTAGAGCGAGGGGTGAAGCTTTCTTT. Its protein product is CASRARGEAFF.

The J gene is TRBJ2-7, the V gene TRBV4-3; 9 nucleotides align to TRBD1. CDR1 and CDR2 from the germline V gene are LGHNA and YSLEER. This CDR3 has 16 amino acids. J was trimmed by 0 bases and V by 0 bases; bases with no gene match: 3. The CDR3 sequence is CASSQEMGQGSYEQYF. CDR3 sequence (DNA): TGCGCCAGCAGCCAAGAGATGGGACAGGGCTCCTACGAGCAGTACTTC.

Here the CDR3 reads CAWSAGGGIYGYTF. The CDR3 bases are TGTGCCTGGAGCGCAGGGGGTGGCATCTATGGCTACACCTTC. This chain links TRBV30 with TRBJ1-2; TRBD1 matches 7 bases. V was clipped by 3 bases and J by 4 bases; unmatched bases: 8. The germline V gene has CDR1 GTSNPN and CDR2 SVGIG (reference sequence). The CDR3 covers 14 residues.

The chain recombines TRBV14 with TRBJ1-1, with D perhaps matching TRBD1 (5 bases). The CDR3 runs 15 residues. From germline, CDR1 is SGHDN and CDR2 FVKESK. V was trimmed by 4 bases and J by 5 bases, leaving 17 bases between them. The CDR3 reads CASSLMHGAVTEAFF. CDR3 bases: TGTGCCAGCAGCCTAATGCACGGGGCCGTTACTGAAGCTTTCTTT.

The chain uses TRBV29-1 and TRBJ2-1; either TRBD1 or TRBD2 may supply D (5 bases each). The V gene's germline CDR1 is SQVTM and CDR2 ANQGSEA. The CDR3 is 14 residues long. Trimming cost V 4 bases and J 0 bases, with 10 bases left between them. In DNA, the CDR3 is TGCAGCGTTGGATCAGGGAGCTCCTACAATGAGCAGTTCTTC. Amino acids: CSVGSGSSYNEQFF.